Listed below are T cell receptor beta chains from one sample, sequenced in a study of T cell repertoires in cytomegalovirus infection. TCRdb passed the reads through MiXCR, listing each CDR3 protein once. The data hold some 700,000 distinct CDR3 sequences, with roughly a third observed a single time. These receptors have no identified antigens. Source: cultured PBMCs, taken from culture after CMV antigen stimulation. Receptors originate from a human donor in good health (CMV status not recorded). Some clones in this sample may be carry-over from other donors' samples. CDR3s include the opening cysteine and the closing phenylalanine or tryptophan. D genes are given only for firm matches. Size tells how often a clone was seen (once, few, many) or the class of an expanded clone, and some rows leave it out.

>18|TRBV7-4|many|-|TRBJ1-5
TGTGCCAGCAGCTTAGTAGGTGGGGGCAGGACTAGCAATCAGCCCCAGCATTTT
CASSLVGGGRTSNQPQHF
>15|TRBV5-4|once|TRBD1|TRBJ2-7
TGTGCCAGCAGCCCCCGGGACAGGGGGCTCGACGAGCAGTACTTC
CASSPRDRGLDEQYF
>16|TRBV6-6|few|TRBD1|TRBJ1-6
TGTGCCAGCAGTTACCCAGACAGGGACCGTAATTCACCCCTCCACTTT
CASSYPDRDRNSPLHF
>11|TRBV12-3/TRBV12-4|many|-|TRBJ1-2
TGTGCCAGCAGCTTAGGGGGTGGCTACACCTTC
CASSLGGGYTF
>15|TRBV20-1|-|-|TRBJ2-3
TGCAGTGCTAGAAGCCCGTCCTCGGGCACAGATACGCAGTATTTT
CSARSPSSGTDTQYF
>14|TRBV7-9|many|-|TRBJ2-2
TGTGCCAGCAGTTCGACTTCGAACACCGGGGAGCTGTTTTTT
CASSSTSNTGELFF
>15|TRBV28|-|-|TRBJ2-5
TGTGCCAGCAGTTTTTTGGGCGGGAAGGAAGAGACCCAGTACTTC
CASSFLGGKEETQYF
>14|TRBV19|-|-|TRBJ1-5
TGTGCCAGCAACCCTACAGGGTTTAGTCAGCCCCAGCATTTT
CASNPTGFSQPQHF
>10|TRBV2|-|-|TRBJ1-2
TGTGCCAGCAGTACAGCGACCGCCACCTTC
CASSTATATF
>14|TRBV19|few|-|TRBJ2-5
TGTGCCAGTAGTCCAGTGATGTCCAAGAGGACCCAGTACTTC
CASSPVMSKRTQYF
>15|TRBV7-2|few|-|TRBJ2-3
TGTGCCAGCAGCTTTCGGGGCCCCACCACAGATACGCAGTATTTT
CASSFRGPTTDTQYF
>13|TRBV2|-|-|TRBJ2-7
TGTGCCAGTTCAGGGGGGTCGGACTACGAGCAGTACTTC
CASSGGSDYEQYF
>14|TRBV6-6|-|TRBD1|TRBJ1-1
TGTGCCAGCGCGAGGAAGACAGGGGGCCCTGAAGCTTTCTTT
CASARKTGGPEAFF
>12|TRBV28|many|-|TRBJ1-5
TGTGCCAGCAGCTTACAAAATCAGCCCCAGCATTTT
CASSLQNQPQHF
>12|TRBV7-9|many|-|TRBJ1-2
TGTGCCGAGCATCCAGCTAACTATGGCTACACCTTC
CAEHPANYGYTF
>18|TRBV5-6|-|-|TRBJ2-1
TGTGCCAGCAGCTTGGTTATGGGCGGAACGATCTGGTTTGGCGAGCAGTTCTTC
CASSLVMGGTIWFGEQFF
>14|TRBV7-6|few|-|TRBJ2-7
TGTGCCAGCAGCTTAGCAATACAGGGCGACGAGCAGTACTTC
CASSLAIQGDEQYF
>14|TRBV6-6|-|-|TRBJ2-1
TGTGCCAGCAGGACAGACATCTCCTACAATGAGCAGTTCTTC
CASRTDISYNEQFF
>15|TRBV6-8|-|-|TRBJ1-3
TGTGCCAGCAGTCCCCCGTGGGGCTCTGGAAACACCATATATTTT
CASSPPWGSGNTIYF
>17|TRBV6-2/TRBV6-3|few|TRBD2|TRBJ2-7
TGTGCCAGCAGTTACTCGAGGGCTAGCGGGAGGGCCTACGAGCAGTACTTC
CASSYSRASGRAYEQYF
>15|TRBV6-5|-|-|TRBJ2-7
-
CASSSSRTAAYEQYF
>13|TRBV2|-|-|TRBJ1-4
TGTGCCAGCAGTCTACGACAGAGTGAAAAACTGTTTTTT
CASSLRQSEKLFF
>12|TRBV7-9|few|-|TRBJ1-1
TGTGCCAGCAGCTCTACGCCCGCTGAAGCTTTCTTT
CASSSTPAEAFF
>14|TRBV7-6|few|-|TRBJ2-2
TGTGCCAGCAGCCCTCCCAGGCCCACCGGGGAGCTGTTTTTT
CASSPPRPTGELFF
>17|TRBV6-1|-|TRBD2|TRBJ2-7
TGTGCCACCTCCAAGGGGAGGGTTAGCGGGGTATCCTACGAGCAGTACTTC
CATSKGRVSGVSYEQYF
>15|TRBV29-1|-|-|TRBJ2-2
TGCAGCGTCCTCTTTTTCGGGAGCGTCCCCGGGGAGCTGTTTTTT
CSVLFFGSVPGELFF
>17|TRBV7-6|-|-|TRBJ1-3
TGTGCCAGCAGCCTAGGAGTAGGGCGGAACTCTGGAAACACCATATATTTT
CASSLGVGRNSGNTIYF
>13|TRBV6-5|few|-|TRBJ2-5
TGTGCCAGCAGTTATTCGGGGGACGGGACCCAGTACTTC
CASSYSGDGTQYF
>13|TRBV2|-|-|TRBJ1-1
TGTGCCAGCAGCGAAGGGCCCCGGGATAGGACTTTCTTT
CASSEGPRDRTFF
>17|TRBV6-5|-|TRBD1|TRBJ2-7
TGTGCCAGCAGTGGACCTCTCGGGACAGGGGGTCCCTACGAGCAGTACTTC
CASSGPLGTGGPYEQYF
>14|TRBV7-2|many|-|TRBJ2-7
TGTGCCAGCAGCTTAAATGAGGGAGTAGGGGAGCAGTACTTC
CASSLNEGVGEQYF
>13|TRBV11-3|-|-|TRBJ2-5
TGTGCCAGCAGCTTAAGATGGGGGGAGACCCAGTACTTC
CASSLRWGETQYF
>14|TRBV6-1|few|TRBD2|TRBJ2-3
TGTGCCAGCAGTGCTATACAGACTAGCGGGAGGGCCTATTTT
CASSAIQTSGRAYF
>16|TRBV6-6|-|-|TRBJ2-3
TGTGCCAGCAAAGAGGGGACGAGGAGGCGTACAGATACGCAGTATTTT
CASKEGTRRRTDTQYF
>20|TRBV28|-|TRBD1|TRBJ2-6
TGTGCCAGCAATTCCCCCTTTCGGGACAGGGAGTCAGCTGGGGCCAACGTCCTGACTTTC
CASNSPFRDRESAGANVLTF
>13|TRBV10-3|-|-|TRBJ2-3
TGTGTCAGCAACCAGGGAAGCACAGATACGCAGTATTTT
CVSNQGSTDTQYF
>14|TRBV7-2|few|-|TRBJ2-7
TGTGCCAGCAGCTTAGTACAGGGGACTTACGAGCAGTACTTC
CASSLVQGTYEQYF
>15|TRBV20-1|-|-|TRBJ2-1
TGCAGTGCTAGGCTTCCAGGTCGAATCTACAATGAGCAGTTCTTC
CSARLPGRIYNEQFF
>15|TRBV7-8|few|TRBD1|TRBJ1-4
TGTGCCAGCTCTACCCGGGACAGGGTGAATGAAAAACTGTTTTTT
CASSTRDRVNEKLFF
>16|TRBV7-2|-|TRBD1|TRBJ2-3
TGTGCCAGCAGCCCGGGACAGGGGAGGGGAACAGATACGCAGTATTTT
CASSPGQGRGTDTQYF
>17|TRBV6-1|-|TRBD2|TRBJ2-1
TGTGCCAGCAGTGATCCCCTAGCGGGAAGGGCGCGCAATGAGCAGTTCTTC
CASSDPLAGRARNEQFF
>18|TRBV27|-|-|TRBJ1-1
TGTGCCAGCAGTTTACCATCCATTAGGGGAGTCTGGAACACTGAAGCTTTCTTT
CASSLPSIRGVWNTEAFF
>17|TRBV19|-|TRBD1|TRBJ2-6
TGTGCCAGTAGTACCGGACAGGGAACTGTTAGGGCCAACGTCCTGACTTTC
CASSTGQGTVRANVLTF
>13|TRBV7-2|many|-|TRBJ2-1
TGTGCCAGCAGCTTTCTCGGCGACAATGAGCAGTTCTTC
CASSFLGDNEQFF
>11|TRBV12-3/TRBV12-4|-|-|TRBJ1-2
TGTGCCAGCAGCCCCCGTTGGCCGATCACCTTC
CASSPRWPITF
>14|TRBV12-3/TRBV12-4|few|-|TRBJ1-4
TGTGCCAGCAGTTTATCCGGTCGTAATGAAAAACTGTTTTTT
CASSLSGRNEKLFF
>14|TRBV20-1|-|-|TRBJ1-5
TGCAGTGCTAGGCAGGGCTTGAGCAATCAGCCCCAGCATTTT
CSARQGLSNQPQHF
>17|TRBV7-2|many|TRBD1|TRBJ2-2
TGTGCCAGCAGCTTAGGTGGTGGGACAGGGAACACCGGGGAGCTGTTTTTT
CASSLGGGTGNTGELFF
>18|TRBV27|once|TRBD2|TRBJ2-5
TGTGCCAGCAGTTTATCGATGACTAGCGGGAGAAGGAGGGAGACCCAGTACTTC
CASSLSMTSGRRRETQYF
>19|TRBV27|few|-|TRBJ2-3
TGTGCCAGCAGTTCCCCCCGCCCCCACGCGGGAAGGTACACAGATACGCAGTATTTT
CASSSPRPHAGRYTDTQYF
>16|TRBV7-8|-|-|TRBJ1-2
TGTGCCAGCAGCTCCAGATTTAGACGAGATCACTATGGCTACACCTTC
CASSSRFRRDHYGYTF
>14|TRBV7-9|few|-|TRBJ1-1
TGTGCCAGCAGCTTAGCTTTCAGTAACACTGAAGCTTTCTTT
CASSLAFSNTEAFF
>15|TRBV11-1|few|TRBD1|TRBJ2-5
TGTGCCAGCAGCGCCTCGGGACAGTTAAAAGAGACCCAGTACTTC
CASSASGQLKETQYF
>19|TRBV7-9|-|TRBD2|TRBJ2-4
TGTGCCAGCAGCCGACTCGGACTAGCGGGGGCCCCAGCCAAAAACATTCAGTACTTC
CASSRLGLAGAPAKNIQYF
>16|TRBV27|-|-|TRBJ2-5
TGTGCCAGCAGTTTATCTATCGGGCGGGGGCCAGAGACCCAGTACTTC
CASSLSIGRGPETQYF
>15|TRBV24-1|few|TRBD1|TRBJ1-5
TGTGCCACCAGTGACGGACAGGGCCTCAATCAGCCCCAGCATTTT
CATSDGQGLNQPQHF